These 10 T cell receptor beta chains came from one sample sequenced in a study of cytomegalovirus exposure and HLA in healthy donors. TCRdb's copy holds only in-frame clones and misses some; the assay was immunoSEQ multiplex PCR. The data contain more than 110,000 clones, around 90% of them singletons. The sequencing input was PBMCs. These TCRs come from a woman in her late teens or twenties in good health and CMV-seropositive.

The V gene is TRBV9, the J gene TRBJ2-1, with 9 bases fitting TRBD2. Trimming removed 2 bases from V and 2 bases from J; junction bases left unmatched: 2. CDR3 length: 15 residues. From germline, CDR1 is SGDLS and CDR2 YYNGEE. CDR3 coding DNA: TGTGCCAGCAGCGTGGGCGGGGGGGCCTACAATGAGCAGTTCTTC. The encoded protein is CASSVGGGAYNEQFF.

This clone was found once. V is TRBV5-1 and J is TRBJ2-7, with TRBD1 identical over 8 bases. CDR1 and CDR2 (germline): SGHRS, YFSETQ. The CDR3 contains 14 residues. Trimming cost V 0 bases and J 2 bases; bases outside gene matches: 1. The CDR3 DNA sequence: TGCGCCAGCAGCTTGGCCAGGGGGCCCTACGAGCAGTACTTC. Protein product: CASSLARGPYEQYF.

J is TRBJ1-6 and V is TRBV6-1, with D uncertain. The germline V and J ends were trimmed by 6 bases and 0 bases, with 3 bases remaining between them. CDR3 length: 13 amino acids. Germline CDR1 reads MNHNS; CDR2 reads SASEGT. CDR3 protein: CASRSSYNSPLHF. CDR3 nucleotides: TGTGCCAGCAGGAGCTCCTATAATTCACCCCTCCACTTT.

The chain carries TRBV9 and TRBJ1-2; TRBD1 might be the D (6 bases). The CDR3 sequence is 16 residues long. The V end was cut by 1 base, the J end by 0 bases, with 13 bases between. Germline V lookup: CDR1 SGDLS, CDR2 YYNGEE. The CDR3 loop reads CASSVHPGAANYGYTF. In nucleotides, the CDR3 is TGTGCCAGCAGCGTACATCCAGGGGCAGCTAACTATGGCTACACCTTC.

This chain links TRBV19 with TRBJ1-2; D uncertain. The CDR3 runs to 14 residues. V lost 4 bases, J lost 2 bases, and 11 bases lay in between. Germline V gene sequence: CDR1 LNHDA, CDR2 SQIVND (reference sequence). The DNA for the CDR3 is TGTGCCAGTAGTAGGTGGGGAGGGAACTATGGCTACACCTTC. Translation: CASSRWGGNYGYTF.

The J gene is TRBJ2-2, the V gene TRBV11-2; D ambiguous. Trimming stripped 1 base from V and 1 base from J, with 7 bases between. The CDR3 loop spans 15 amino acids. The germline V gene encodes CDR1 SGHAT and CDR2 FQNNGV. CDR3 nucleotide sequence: TGTGCCAGCAGCTTAGCGGCAGGGAACACCGGGGAGCTGTTTTTT. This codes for CASSLAAGNTGELFF.

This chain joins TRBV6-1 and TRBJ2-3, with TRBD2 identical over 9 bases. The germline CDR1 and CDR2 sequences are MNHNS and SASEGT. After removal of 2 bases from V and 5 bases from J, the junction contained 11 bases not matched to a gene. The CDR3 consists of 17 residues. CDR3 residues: CASSELASGTGRDTQYF. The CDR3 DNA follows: TGTGCCAGCAGTGAACTGGCTAGCGGGACTGGGCGAGATACGCAGTATTTT.

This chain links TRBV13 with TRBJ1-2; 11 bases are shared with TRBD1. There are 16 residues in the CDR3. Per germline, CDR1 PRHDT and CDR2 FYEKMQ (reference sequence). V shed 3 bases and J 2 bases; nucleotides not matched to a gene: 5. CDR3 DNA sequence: TGTGCCAGCAGCTTGGGACAGGGGGGTATGAACTATGGCTACACCTTC. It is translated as CASSLGQGGMNYGYTF.

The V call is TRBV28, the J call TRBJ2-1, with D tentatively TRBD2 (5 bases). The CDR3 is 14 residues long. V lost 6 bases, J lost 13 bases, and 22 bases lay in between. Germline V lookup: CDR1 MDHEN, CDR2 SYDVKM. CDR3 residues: CASSPAGSALGQFF. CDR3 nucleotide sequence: TGTGCCAGCAGCCCCGCGGGTTCCGCTCTGGGTCAGTTCTTC.

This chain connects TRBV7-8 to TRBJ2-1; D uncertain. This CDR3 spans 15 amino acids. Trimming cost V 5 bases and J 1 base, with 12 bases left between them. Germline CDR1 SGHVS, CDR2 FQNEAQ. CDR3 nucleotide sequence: TGTGCCAGCAGCATATACCAAGCTTCCTACAATGAGCAGTTCTTC. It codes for CASSIYQASYNEQFF. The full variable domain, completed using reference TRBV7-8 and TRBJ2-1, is GAGVSQSPRYKVAKRGQDVALRCDPISGHVSLFWYQQALGQGPEFLTYFQNEAQLDKSGLPSDRFFAERPEGSVSTLKIQRTQQEDSAVYLCASSIYQASYNEQFFGPGTRLTVL.